This entry lists 5 T cell receptor beta chains sequenced from one sample in a study of sequential checkpoint blockade in melanoma. Treatment defined: randomized to nivolumab then ipilimumab (arm A) or the reverse (arm B). The data were produced by immunoSEQ multiplex PCR, yet TCRdb's version contains in-frame clones alone and is incomplete. Among roughly 10,000 clones, about 50% were seen once, and the ten largest hold about a sixth. The sequenced sample was CD8+ T cells sorted from blood (inferred from file names), obtained from a patient given nivolumab and ipilimumab in sequence. The receptors were gathered from a human donor with melanoma.

V is TRBV7-9 and J is TRBJ2-5; 7 positions agree with TRBD2. The assigned J gene may be wrong: the sequence end matches TRBJ2-7 better. The CDR3 runs 15 residues. Germline CDR1 SEHNR, CDR2 FQNEAQ (reference sequence). The DNA of the CDR3 is TGTGCCAGCAGCCCCCTGCGGGAGACCTCCTACGAGCAGTACTTC. Translation gives CASSPLRETSYEQYF.

The rearrangement links TRBV7-9 to TRBJ2-3, with TRBD2 identical over 8 bases. There are 15 residues in the CDR3. CDR1 is SEHNR, CDR2 FQNEAQ, per germline (reference sequence). Trimming cost V 5 bases and J 0 bases; bases outside gene matches: 4. CDR3 in amino acids: CASSPSGLSTDTQYF. CDR3 sequence (DNA): TGTGCCAGCAGCCCTAGCGGGCTTAGCACAGATACGCAGTATTTT.

The chain has TRBV4-1 and TRBJ1-1, with a weak D call TRBD1 (6 bases). With 4 bases removed from V and 8 bases from J, the gap between germline ends came to 17 bases. The CDR3 sequence is 14 residues long. Per the germline V gene, CDR1 is MGHRA and CDR2 is YSYEKL. CDR3 residues: CASSRDTGPWEAFF. CDR3 sequence (DNA): TGCGCCAGCAGCCGGGACACGGGTCCCTGGGAAGCTTTCTTT.

The rearrangement links TRBV28 to TRBJ2-7, with 8 nucleotides matching TRBD2. The junction had 4 bases not matched to a gene; V was cut back by 7 bases and J by 2 bases. The germline CDR1 and CDR2 sequences are MDHEN and SYDVKM. The CDR3 length is 13 residues. The CDR3 spells CASMSGLAYEQYF. In DNA, the CDR3 is TGTGCCAGCATGTCGGGACTAGCCTACGAGCAGTACTTC.

The chain links TRBV9 to TRBJ1-5; TRBD1 matches 9 bases. CDR1 is SGDLS, CDR2 YYNGEE, per germline. Unmatched junction bases numbered 5, after V lost 4 bases and J lost 6 bases. The CDR3 extends over 14 amino acids. CDR3 nucleotide sequence: TGTGCCAGCAGCCAGGGACAGGGAGGTCAGCCCCAGCATTTT. As protein: CASSQGQGGQPQHF.